The TCR beta chain under discussion was sequenced for a study of spatial heterogeneity in lung cancer. The CDR3 contains 17 residues. V lost 0 bases and J lost 0, with 11 bases in between. The germline V gene has CDR1 LGHDT and CDR2 YNNKEL (reference sequence). Of note for this clonotype: The antigen is unknown. A much bigger clone sits one base away, suggesting this may be a read error. Because this beta chain is a stray read in a library intended to capture alpha chains, its abundance should not be given much weight.

Study-wide results and limits: How many expanded intratumoral alpha and beta TCRs were present tracked the tumor mutation count, which was a count of nonsynonymous mutations.

The time point is: sample taken at primary tumor resection. A single record per CDR3 protein comes from TCRdb applying MiXCR to the 5' RACE reads. The sample contains about 440 distinct CDR3 sequences, more than 9% of which appear only once. This sequence originates from a male donor with early-stage non-small cell lung cancer. The specimen comprised lung tumor tissue, sampled at surgery. V gene TRBV3-1 combines with J gene TRBJ2-2; no reliable D call. CDR3: CASSQEALPSNTGELFF. The CDR3, as DNA: TGTGCCAGCAGCCAAGAGGCGCTCCCATCGAACACCGGGGAGCTGTTTTTT.